The sequence of this T cell receptor beta chain was determined in a study of control samples from healthy donors and cancer patients. Assay used: immunoSEQ multiplex PCR; TCRdb lists only in-frame clones, some missing. The repertoire includes about 190,000 clones, roughly nine tenths of them detected once, and less than 2% sits in the top ten. The CDR3 sequence is 16 residues long. Unmatched junction bases numbered 9, after V lost 4 bases and J lost 3 bases. Per germline, CDR1 MNHEY and CDR2 SVGAGI. The sequence was obtained from a man younger than 45 in good health. The chain uses TRBV6-5 and TRBJ1-2; 9 nucleotides align to TRBD1. Sequenced: blood. CDR3 DNA sequence: TGTGCCAGCAGTTCGGGACAGGGCCCCTTGGACTATGGCTACACCTTC. Amino acids: CASSSGQGPLDYGYTF.